The present T cell receptor (beta chain) was sequenced within a study of blood T cell repertoires in COVID-19. Study summary: Sites in the United States, Italy and Spain provided acute and convalescent COVID-19 samples.

This table comes from immunoSEQ multiplex PCR, and its TCRdb copy is limited to in-frame clones, with some not included. The data contain some 260,000 clones, 70% to 90% of them singletons. This clone was picked up one time. CDR3 length equals 17 residues. Between the trimmed V and J ends, which lost 5 bases and 0 bases, there was a span of 19 bases. Germline V CDR1 and CDR2: LNHDA, SQIVND (reference sequence). The TCR originated in a human donor in a cohort sampled during active COVID-19. Sequencing was performed on peripheral blood. The chain carries TRBV19 and TRBJ1-2; D is undetermined. CDR3 region: CASSPNGEIETNYGYTF. In DNA form, the CDR3 reads TGTGCCAGTAGTCCAAACGGAGAGATCGAGACTAACTATGGCTACACCTTC. Using reference TRBV19 and TRBJ1-2 for the parts outside the CDR3, the full variable domain is DGGITQSPKYLFRKEGQNVTLSCEQNLNHDAMYWYRQDPGQGLRLIYYSQIVNDFQKGDIAEGYSVSREKKESFPLTVTSAQKNPTAFYLCASSPNGEIETNYGYTFGSGTRLTVV.